This T cell receptor (beta chain) was profiled in a study of PD-L1 blockade in urothelial cancer. Study details: Patients initiated atezolizumab in the mid-2010s at 1,200 mg intravenously every 3 weeks.

The CDR3 loop spans 14 amino acids. The germline V gene has CDR1 MNHEY and CDR2 SVGAGI. Trimming took off 6 bases at V and 6 bases at J, with 18 bases between the two ends. Here immunoSEQ multiplex PCR was the method, and the copy in TCRdb shows in-frame clones only, minus some. The sample carries some 30,000 clones, about 89% recorded once. The patients had locally advanced or metastatic urothelial carcinoma. Per patient, between 1 and 8 samples were collected at pretreatment and on-treatment time points. This clone qualifies as medium-sized. The source of this sequence is a man aged 45-65 years with urothelial cancer. The rearrangement links TRBV6-5 to TRBJ2-7; TRBD2 might be the D (5 bases). The sequences come from PBMCs, collected around atezolizumab (anti-PD-L1) treatment. The CDR3 loop is CASRPPLGLSEQYF. The CDR3 DNA sequence: TGTGCCAGCAGACCTCCTCTAGGACTCAGCGAGCAGTACTTC.